One and the same sample provided the 13 T cell receptor beta chains below, sequenced in a study of siplizumab effects on memory and regulatory T cells. The data were produced by immunoSEQ multiplex PCR, yet TCRdb's version contains in-frame clones alone and is incomplete. The table has tens of thousands of clones, about 90% seen once; the top ten hold approximately 28%. Sequencing was done on a sample of CD8+ T cells sorted from blood. These receptors all come from a human donor in good health.

This clone occurred once. The gene calls are TRBV13 and TRBJ1-6; D possibly corresponds to TRBD1 (5 bases). The CDR3 is 15 residues long. In germline, CDR1 is PRHDT, CDR2 FYEKMQ (reference sequence). Trimming removed 6 bases at V and 5 bases at J, with 14 bases between. The chain's CDR3 is CASSSGTGNNSPLHF. The CDR3 DNA sequence: TGTGCCAGCAGTTCCGGGACGGGAAATAATTCACCCCTCCACTTT. Full variable domain (rest looked up from reference TRBV13 and TRBJ1-6): AAGVIQSPRHLIKEKRETATLKCYPIPRHDTVYWYQQGPGQDPQFLISFYEKMQSDKGSIPDRFSAQQFSDYHSELNMSSLELGDSALYFCASSSGTGNNSPLHFGNGTRLTVT.

In this sample, this clone turned up once. The rearrangement uses TRBV19 and TRBJ2-7; 8 nucleotides align to TRBD2. This CDR3 region has 14 residues. From germline, CDR1 is LNHDA and CDR2 SQIVND (reference sequence). Trimming removed 4 bases from V and 1 base from J; junction bases left unmatched: 3. CDR3 coding DNA: TGTGCCAGTAGTACCGCGGGAGGTTCCTACGAGCAGTACTTC. Its translation: CASSTAGGSYEQYF.

The chain employs TRBV2 and TRBJ1-6; 7 nucleotides align to TRBD1. Germline V gene data show CDR1 as SNHLY and CDR2 as FYNNEI. The CDR3 runs to 13 residues. V was clipped by 9 bases and J by 5 bases; unmatched bases: 4. This chain's CDR3 is CARRDRNNSPLHF. The CDR3 DNA follows: TGTGCCAGGCGGGACAGAAATAATTCACCCCTCCACTTT.

The chain links TRBV10-3 to TRBJ2-5, with 9 bases identical to TRBD2. The junction had 12 bases not matched to a gene; V was cut back by 0 bases and J by 4 bases. The CDR3 is made up of 18 amino acids. CDR1 ENHRY and CDR2 SYGVKD come from the germline V gene. DNA of the CDR3: TGTGCCATCAGTGAGTCGAGAATAGCGGGAGCTGGGGTAGAGACCCAGTACTTC. The encoded protein is CAISESRIAGAGVETQYF.

V and J are TRBV27 and TRBJ2-7, with a weak D call TRBD1 (5 bases). The CDR3 is 13 residues long. The ends were cut back, 5 bases at V and 0 bases at J, with 8 bases in the middle. Germline V gene sequence: CDR1 MNHEY, CDR2 SMNVEV (reference sequence). This CDR3 reads CASSPDNSYEQYF. The CDR3 DNA follows: TGTGCCAGCAGTCCGGACAACTCCTACGAGCAGTACTTC.

The CDR3 coding sequence is TGTGCCAGCAGTTACGGGTTGGGGAACACTGAAGCTTTCTTT. Amino acids: CASSYGLGNTEAFF. This chain links TRBV6-5 with TRBJ1-1; D not certain. V dropped 2 bases and J dropped 1 base, with 8 bases sitting between them. This CDR3 has 14 amino acids. CDR1 and CDR2 from the germline V gene are MNHEY and SVGAGI.

The chain links TRBV27 to TRBJ1-5; the D gene is possibly TRBD1 (6 bases). Per germline, CDR1 MNHEY and CDR2 SMNVEV (reference sequence). The CDR3 contains 14 residues. The ends were cut back, 5 bases at V and 1 base at J, with 9 bases in the middle. Here the CDR3 DNA reads TGTGCCAGCAGTCTTCAGGGGAGCAATCAGCCCCAGCATTTT. This translates into CASSLQGSNQPQHF.

This clone was observed a single time. The genes are TRBV9 and TRBJ1-4; D is ambiguous. Germline-derived CDR1 and CDR2 are SGDLS and YYNGEE. This CDR3 region has 13 residues. V lost 4 bases to trimming and J lost 8 bases, with 12 bases between them. This CDR3 reads CASSYGVNEKLFF. The DNA of the CDR3 is TGTGCCAGCAGCTACGGGGTTAACGAAAAACTGTTTTTT.

This chain joins TRBV27 and TRBJ2-3, with D hard to call. Germline V lookup: CDR1 MNHEY, CDR2 SMNVEV (reference sequence). V lost 8 bases to trimming and J lost 4 bases, with 10 bases between them. CDR3 length: 12 amino acids. Here the CDR3 DNA reads TGTGCCAGCGGTGTGCGGCCAGATACGCAGTATTTT. Translation gives CASGVRPDTQYF.

V is TRBV9 and J is TRBJ2-1; TRBD1 aligns across 7 bases. Germline CDR1 reads SGDLS; CDR2 reads YYNGEE. J lost 8 bases, V lost 0 bases, and 11 bases had no gene match. The CDR3 spans 16 residues. The CDR3 nucleotides read TGTGCCAGCAGCGTAGTCGAGGGGGCCCCCCCCGATGAGCAGTTCTTC. Residues: CASSVVEGAPPDEQFF.

V and J are TRBV4-1 and TRBJ1-6; TRBD1 agrees at 7 bases. V shed 3 bases and J 9 bases; nucleotides not matched to a gene: 8. There are 15 residues in the CDR3. Germline assignment: CDR1 MGHRA and CDR2 YSYEKL. The CDR3 bases are TGCGCCAGCAGCCAGGGACTCGACAGGGCTTCACCCCTCCACTTT. Translated, it gives CASSQGLDRASPLHF.

This clone was seen more than once but under ten times. The J gene is TRBJ1-5, the V gene TRBV19, with D hard to call. Per germline, CDR1 LNHDA and CDR2 SQIVND (reference sequence). This CDR3 is 13 amino acids long. Trimming removed 7 bases at V and 0 bases at J, with 7 bases between. As DNA, the CDR3 is TGTGCCAGTACCGAATATAGCAATCAGCCCCAGCATTTT. Protein sequence: CASTEYSNQPQHF.

This chain links TRBV19 with TRBJ2-3; TRBD2 matches 12 bases. Germline V gene sequence: CDR1 LNHDA, CDR2 SQIVND (reference sequence). Germline trimming cut 6 bases from V and 4 bases from J; bases unmatched to any gene: 2. CDR3 length: 14 amino acids. The CDR3 nucleotides read TGTGCCAGTAGGACTAGCGGGGGCGCAGATACGCAGTATTTT. This codes for CASRTSGGADTQYF.